Listed here are 9 T cell receptor beta chains from one sample, sequenced in a study of T-cell reconstitution after alpha-beta-depleted transplantation in children. Molecular barcoding with unique molecular identifiers was used for the TCRbeta library. TCRdb passed the PCR reads through MiXCR, listing each CDR3 protein once. The sample has 250,000 to 400,000 distinct CDR3 sequences; 20% to 30% are singletons. The sample here was PBMCs, mostly from graft donor cells, taken 180 days after TCRalphabeta/CD19-depleted stem cell transplant. The source is a male patient younger than 18 who had a stem cell transplant for acute lymphoblastic leukemia, so the T cells may come from the graft donor.

CDR3 protein: CAISDLDRDEPWEQYF. For the CDR3, the DNA is TGTGCCATCAGTGACCTGGACAGGGACGAGCCCTGGGAGCAGTACTTC. The chain recombines TRBV10-3 with TRBJ2-7, with 8 bases lining up with TRBD1. Looked up from germline, CDR1 is ENHRY and CDR2 is SYGVKD. With 3 bases clipped from V and 7 bases from J, the junction kept 14 bases outside the gene matches. This CDR3 comprises 16 residues.

The V gene is TRBV6-5, the J gene TRBJ2-3; 7 nucleotides align to TRBD2. The CDR3 extends over 15 amino acids. Germline V lookup: CDR1 MNHEY, CDR2 SVGAGI. V was clipped by 4 bases and J by 2 bases; unmatched bases: 6. CDR3 sequence: CASSLGLWFTDTQYF. CDR3 nucleotide sequence: TGTGCCAGCAGTTTGGGACTATGGTTCACAGATACGCAGTATTTT.

In the case of this clonotype: A clone one base away is much larger, so this may be a read error. This sequence joins TRBV5-3 and TRBJ2-7; TRBD2 agrees at 11 bases. TRBV5-3 is classed as an ORF, of uncertain function. Trimming took 8 bases from V and 2 from J; bases not matched to a gene: 9. This CDR3 comprises 15 residues. The CDR3 sequence is CARSPGTSGTYEQYF. DNA for the CDR3: TGTGCCAGGAGCCCGGGGACTAGCGGCACCTACGAGCAGTACTTC.

The V call is TRBV28, the J call TRBJ1-4; D remains unclear. The CDR3 extends over 16 amino acids. The germline CDR1 and CDR2 sequences are MDHEN and SYDVKM. The germline V and J ends were trimmed by 7 bases and 0 bases, with 15 bases remaining between them. The CDR3 coding sequence is TGTGCCAGCACTCTAGGTGGGCGGACAACTAATGAAAAACTGTTTTTT. Translated: CASTLGGRTTNEKLFF.

This chain links TRBV20-1 with TRBJ2-7; D call uncertain. The CDR3 consists of 15 residues. The ends were cut back, 0 bases at V and 1 base at J, with 13 bases in the middle. Germline V gene lookup returns CDR1 DFQATT and CDR2 SNEGSKA (reference sequence). CDR3: CSARDQAVFSYEQYF. CDR3 sequence (DNA): TGCAGTGCTAGAGATCAGGCAGTTTTTTCCTACGAGCAGTACTTC.

This clonotype has just a few counts. The chain couples TRBV5-1 to TRBJ1-4; maybe TRBD1 (6 bases). This CDR3 is 14 amino acids long. V shed 4 bases and J shed 7 bases, with 14 bases lying between them. Per the germline V gene, CDR1 is SGHRS and CDR2 is YFSETQ. In nucleotides, the CDR3 is TGCGCCAGCAGCCCTACAGGGATAGGTGAAAAACTGTTTTTT. This translates into CASSPTGIGEKLFF.

There are many counts of this clonotype. The chain carries TRBV5-1 and TRBJ2-7; no clear D. With 0 bases removed from V and 7 bases from J, the gap between germline ends came to 8 bases. CDR1 and CDR2 (germline): SGHRS, YFSETQ. The CDR3 length is 12 residues. The CDR3 sequence is CASSLGRGEQYF. The CDR3, as DNA: TGCGCCAGCAGCTTGGGCCGTGGGGAGCAGTACTTC.

This clonotype occurred a few times. The V call is TRBV5-1, the J call TRBJ1-2; 7 nucleotides align to TRBD1. Germline V lookup: CDR1 SGHRS, CDR2 YFSETQ. Trimming took 6 bases from V and 0 from J; bases not matched to a gene: 11. The CDR3 has 16 amino acids. In DNA form, the CDR3 reads TGCGCCAGCAAATGGGCAGGGGGGCTAACTAACTATGGCTACACCTTC. Encoded protein: CASKWAGGLTNYGYTF. The variable domain in full, with the rest retrieved from reference TRBV5-1 and TRBJ1-2, is KAGVTQTPRYLIKTRGQQVTLSCSPISGHRSVSWYQQTPGQGLQFLFEYFSETQRNKGNFPGRFSGRQFSNSRSEMNVSTLELGDSALYLCASKWAGGLTNYGYTFGSGTRLTVV.

The chain couples TRBV6-4 to TRBJ1-1; no clear D. Germline-derived CDR1 and CDR2 are MRHNA and SNTAGT. The length of the CDR3 is 13 residues. V gave up 4 bases and J gave up 7 bases, with 13 bases separating them. CDR3 region: CASSAGRIGEAFF. In nucleotides, the CDR3 is TGTGCCAGCAGTGCGGGCAGGATAGGTGAAGCTTTCTTT.